This T cell receptor beta chain was obtained from a study of beta chain features in type 1 diabetes. Study-wide results and limits: The similarity of naive, central memory and Treg TCRB repertoires appeared greater among patients than among healthy donors. Researchers report that Type 1 diabetes patients had moderately but significantly shorter TCRB CDR3s across all four CD4+ subsets. Reduced insertions and increased deletions marked VDJ junctions in type 1 diabetes patients. Patients and controls would share equally any PCR tilt toward shorter templates. HLA effects on TCRB rearrangement stayed unresolved here.

This clone was picked up a small number of times. Its antigen remains unknown. The sample holds other DNA sequences that translate to the same CDR3. Since all of the isolated RNA was reverse transcribed, expressed TCRB transcripts were what got sequenced. Data came from immunoSEQ multiplex PCR; TCRdb stores just in-frame clones and leaves some out. The table lists hundreds of thousands of clones, over 10% of them singletons. This CDR3 has 11 amino acids. V lost 1 base, J lost 6 bases, and 5 bases lay in between. Germline lookup yields CDR1 GTSNPN and CDR2 SVGIG (reference sequence). The chain couples TRBV30 to TRBJ2-3; a possible D gene is TRBD1 (5 bases). What was sequenced was naive CD4+ T cells from blood. The TCR comes from a man aged 18 to 30 with type 1 diabetes. The DNA of the CDR3 is TGTGCCTGGAGTGGGGGCGATACGCAGTATTTT. Its translation is CAWSGGDTQYF.